Given below is one T cell receptor (beta chain) in context. As yet, its antigen is unknown. The data were produced by immunoSEQ multiplex PCR, yet TCRdb's version contains in-frame clones alone and is incomplete. Of approximately 2.1 million clones listed, over 90% were seen once; the top ten hold under 0.45%. Splitting of CD4+ cells produced CD45RA+ naive and CD45RA-negative memory subsets. The sample belongs to a study of shared clonotypes between healthy human individuals. Study-level points and caveats: Non-shared clonotypes showed lower generation probabilities than clonotypes common to all four donors. Richness estimates generally favored naive over memory subsets. Sampling was confined to blood; repertoires within tissues likely differ.

The CDR3 has 14 amino acids. The germline V gene encodes CDR1 SNHLY and CDR2 FYNNEI. J lost 1 base, V lost 7 bases, and 6 bases had no gene match. The sequence derives from a man younger than 30 in good health. Some clones in this sample may be carry-over from other donors' samples. The chain carries TRBV2 and TRBJ1-1; 7 positions agree with TRBD1. Sequencing used naive CD4+ T cells from PBMCs. Subset specified: CD45RA+ positively selected. The CDR3 reads CASKYTGENTEAFF. As DNA, the CDR3 is TGTGCCAGCAAATATACAGGGGAGAACACTGAAGCTTTCTTT.